Listed here are 10 T cell receptor beta chains from one sample, sequenced in a study of regulatory T cells in long-lasting Graves disease. The TCR beta library used iRepertoire HTBI primers with Arm-PCR amplification of CDR3. In TCRdb, the multiplex PCR reads were re-called with MiXCR into one record per CDR3 protein. The repertoire holds about 540,000 distinct CDR3 sequences, about 14% seen once, with 10% in the top ten. Time point given: newly diagnosed GD, antithyroid drugs for less than 3 months. The TCR library used RNA extracted from PBMCs. These data also featured in a second study, about T cells in Graves' hyperthyroidism and ophthalmopathy.

Here the sequenced sample was peripheral blood mononuclear cells (PBMCs), taken at new diagnosis, from a patient treated with antithyroid drugs. Receptors originate from a man younger than 40 with Graves disease.

This clonotype showed up just a few times. This chain connects TRBV19 to TRBJ2-1; D possibly corresponds to TRBD2 (6 bases). The germline CDR1 and CDR2 sequences are LNHDA and SQIVND (reference sequence). The CDR3 has 13 amino acids. V shed 1 base and J shed 5 bases, with 6 bases lying between them. In DNA form, the CDR3 reads TGTGCCAGTAGTATAGGGACTAACAATGAGCAGTTCTTC. Translating it yields CASSIGTNNEQFF.

This clonotype was recorded at least ten times. At one end, the junction sequence differs from germline, possibly due to a read error. V is TRBV5-1 and J is TRBJ1-3; weak D call: TRBD1 (6 bases). Germline V gene data show CDR1 as SGHRS and CDR2 as YFSETQ. This CDR3 comprises 14 residues. The CDR3 DNA reads as TGTGCCAGCAGCTTGGACAGCTCTGGAAACACCATATATTTT. Protein: CASSLDSSGNTIYF.

Only a few counts were recorded for this clonotype. The rearrangement joins TRBV12-3 or TRBV12-4 to TRBJ2-3; possible D gene TRBD1, 6 bases. Trimming pared 5 bases from V and 6 bases from J, leaving 12 bases between. This CDR3 region has 13 residues. CDR3 in amino acids: CASSPRTADTQYF. CDR3 DNA sequence: TGTGCCAGCAGTCCCAGGACAGCCGATACGCAGTATTTT.

The chain uses TRBV5-1 and TRBJ2-7; no reliable D call. The germline gives CDR1 SGHRS, CDR2 YFSETQ. The CDR3 runs to 15 residues. The V end lost 2 bases, the J end lost 1 base, and 13 bases lay between the germline ends. CDR3: CASSLETSASYEQYF. The CDR3 DNA reads as TGCGCCAGCAGCTTAGAGACCAGCGCTTCCTACGAGCAGTACTTC.

In its sample, this clonotype was seen a few times. V usage is TRBV29-1 and J usage is TRBJ1-2; unclear D gene. The CDR3 is 12 residues long. CDR1 and CDR2 (germline): SQVTM, ANQGSEA. V was clipped by 3 bases and J by 8 bases, with 13 bases between them. The chain's CDR3 is CSVDRGRYGYTF. CDR3 DNA: TGCAGCGTTGACCGGGGAAGGTACGGCTACACCTTC.

This chain joins TRBV2 and TRBJ1-5; D unclear. V was pared by 1 base and J by 4 bases, with 11 bases between. This CDR3 contains 15 residues. CDR1 and CDR2 from the germline V gene are SNHLY and FYNNEI. The CDR3 DNA reads TGTGCCAGCAGTGAAGTAATGGGTGGTAATCAGCCCCAGCATTTT. The encoded protein is CASSEVMGGNQPQHF.

This clonotype was counted many times. This rearrangement joins TRBV10-1 to TRBJ2-5; maybe TRBD2 (6 bases). Germline V gene sequence: CDR1 WNHNN, CDR2 SYGVQD (reference sequence). The CDR3 is made up of 15 amino acids. Between the trimmed V and J ends, which lost 0 bases and 4 bases, there was a span of 12 bases. The CDR3 here is CASSESGDGGETQYF. Here the CDR3 DNA reads TGCGCCAGCAGTGAGTCCGGGGACGGGGGAGAGACCCAGTACTTC.

This clonotype was seen a handful of times. The V and J genes are TRBV5-6 and TRBJ2-2; D perhaps matches TRBD1 (5 bases). The CDR3 contains 15 residues. Germline assignment: CDR1 SGHDT and CDR2 YYEEEE. V dropped 4 bases and J dropped 7 bases, with 17 bases sitting between them. The CDR3 DNA sequence: TGTGCCAGCAGCCCGACCGGGCCCCAGGGCGGGGAGCTGTTTTTT. It is translated as CASSPTGPQGGELFF.

This clonotype showed up just a few times. The rearrangement uses TRBV29-1 and TRBJ2-1; D unresolved. With 0 bases removed from V and 3 bases from J, the gap between germline ends came to 6 bases. CDR1 SQVTM and CDR2 ANQGSEA come from the germline V gene. This CDR3 spans 13 amino acids. Here the CDR3 reads CSVEDSVYNEQFF. CDR3 DNA: TGCAGCGTTGAAGACAGTGTCTACAATGAGCAGTTCTTC.

This rearrangement joins TRBV18 to TRBJ2-5; 9 bases agree with TRBD2. The V gene's germline CDR1 is KGHSH and CDR2 LQKENI. V was clipped by 6 bases and J by 0 bases; unmatched bases: 8. The CDR3 length is 16 residues. The CDR3 DNA reads as TGTGCCAGCTCCCCAGGGGGACTAGCCAACCAAGAGACCCAGTACTTC. This translates into CASSPGGLANQETQYF.